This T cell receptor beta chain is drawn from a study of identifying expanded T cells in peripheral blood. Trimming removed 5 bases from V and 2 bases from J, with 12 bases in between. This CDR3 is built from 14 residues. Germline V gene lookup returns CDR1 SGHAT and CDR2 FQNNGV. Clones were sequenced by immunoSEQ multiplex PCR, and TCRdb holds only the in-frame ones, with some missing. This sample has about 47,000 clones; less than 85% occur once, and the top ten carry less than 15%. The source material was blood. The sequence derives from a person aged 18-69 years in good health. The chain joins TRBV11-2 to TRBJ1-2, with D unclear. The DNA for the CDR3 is TGTGCCAGCAGCAAGGAGAGGGTCAACTATGGCTACACCTTC. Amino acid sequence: CASSKERVNYGYTF.